This T cell receptor beta chain stems from a study of post-analysis software for immune sequencing data. Overall study: The disease courses covered relapsing-remitting, secondary progressive and progressive-relapsing multiple sclerosis. Findings of the study overall: Multiple sclerosis patients showed significantly lower normalized Chao1 diversity than controls did. Roughly five TRBV segments were significantly more frequent in patients than in controls. TRBV5-6, TRBV5-1 and TRBV20-1 were among these segments. F measure grouped same-batch samples tightly together.

V dropped 8 bases and J dropped 0 bases, with 14 bases sitting between them. The germline CDR1 and CDR2 sequences are MNHNS and SASEGT. The CDR3 length is 14 residues. To note about this clonotype: Its matching antigen is unknown.

Each TCR beta cDNA library carried unique molecular identifiers. T cells numbering 1 to 10 million gave rise to 500,000 or so cDNA molecules. Each CDR3 protein gets one entry after TCRdb re-called the PCR reads with MiXCR. The sample carries fewer than 850,000 distinct CDR3 sequences, 35% to 55% recorded once. This clonotype was sampled from a girl aged 10 to 17 with multiple sclerosis. The sample comprised blood. This rearrangement joins TRBV6-1 to TRBJ2-7; D tentatively fits TRBD1 or TRBD2 (5 bases each). In DNA, the CDR3 is TGTGCCAGCCCGGGGCATTCCCTCTCCTACGAGCAGTACTTC. It codes for CASPGHSLSYEQYF.